These 27 T cell receptor beta chains share one sample of origin, sequenced in a study of TIL therapy for anti-PD-1-resistant metastatic lung cancer. Sequencing used immunoSEQ v3. Assay used: immunoSEQ multiplex PCR; TCRdb lists only in-frame clones, some missing. The repertoire has under 20,000 clones, 60% to 80% of them found once; the top ten carry approximately 8%. Time point described: pre-treatment sample, taken before nivolumab and TIL therapy. The source was blood, collected at baseline. These TCRs come from a person aged 25 to 85 with non-small cell lung cancer.

The chain recombines TRBV3-1 (or the pseudogene TRBV3-2) with TRBJ1-1, with 7 bases matching TRBD1. The V segment lost 4 bases and the J segment 0 bases; nucleotides outside the gene matches: 11. CDR1 and CDR2 (germline): LGHDT, YNNKEL (reference sequence). The length of the CDR3 is 17 residues. The DNA of the CDR3 is TGTGCCAGCAGCCTAAACGACCTGGGACAGATGAACACTGAAGCTTTCTTT. Its protein product is CASSLNDLGQMNTEAFF.

The chain combines TRBV29-1 with TRBJ1-2, with TRBD1 identical over 9 bases. The ends lost 7 bases at V and 2 bases at J; junction bases unmatched: 5. Per the germline V gene, CDR1 is SQVTM and CDR2 is ANQGSEA. The CDR3 is 13 residues long. The CDR3 nucleotides read TGCAGCGGCCGGGACAGGGAGAACTATGGCTACACCTTC. This translates into CSGRDRENYGYTF. The whole variable domain, remainder taken from reference TRBV29-1 and TRBJ1-2, is SAVISQKPSRDICQRGTSLTIQCQVDSQVTMMFWYRQQPGQSLTLIATANQGSEATYESGFVIDKFPISRPNLTFSTLTVSNMSPEDSSIYLCSGRDRENYGYTFGSGTRLTVV.

V usage is TRBV12-3 or TRBV12-4 and J usage is TRBJ2-3; unclear D gene. The CDR3 covers 13 residues. The ends were cut back, 2 bases at V and 3 bases at J, with 6 bases in the middle. CDR3 nucleotides: TGTGCCAGCAGTTTACGCACTACAGATACGCAGTATTTT. Its translation: CASSLRTTDTQYF.

The rearrangement joins TRBV6-5 to TRBJ1-2; D is unresolved. The CDR3 totals 12 residues. Germline CDR1 and CDR2: MNHEY and SVGAGI. The V end lost 0 bases, the J end lost 7 bases, and 6 bases lay between the germline ends. The CDR3 sequence: CASSYSGGGYTF. As DNA, the CDR3 is TGTGCCAGCAGTTACTCGGGAGGTGGCTACACCTTC.

The chain carries TRBV18 and TRBJ2-7; D remains unclear. Trimming removed 6 bases at V and 3 bases at J, with 15 bases between. This CDR3 has 14 residues. Germline V gene sequence: CDR1 KGHSH, CDR2 LQKENI. CDR3 sequence: CASSTDIRVYEQYF. Written as DNA, the CDR3 is TGTGCCAGCTCTACCGACATCCGGGTCTACGAGCAGTACTTC.

The chain combines TRBV20-1 with TRBJ2-7; D may be TRBD2 (6 bases). The CDR3 runs to 14 residues. Looked up from germline, CDR1 is DFQATT and CDR2 is SNEGSKA (reference sequence). V was shortened by 3 bases and J by 2 bases, with 14 bases between the two germline ends. The CDR3 reads CSASLGREPYEQYF. The CDR3 DNA follows: TGCAGTGCTAGTTTAGGTCGGGAGCCCTACGAGCAGTACTTC.

This chain joins TRBV7-8 and TRBJ1-5; D remains ambiguous. Germline-derived CDR1 and CDR2 are SGHVS and FQNEAQ. CDR3 length: 14 residues. Trimming left V 0 bases short and J 1 base short, with 4 bases between. The DNA of the CDR3 is TGTGCCAGCAGCTTAGCTCAGAGCAATCAGCCCCAGCATTTT. It is translated as CASSLAQSNQPQHF.

V gene TRBV15 combines with J gene TRBJ2-1; the match to TRBD1 covers 8 bases. This CDR3 has 15 residues. Germline loops: CDR1 LNHNV, CDR2 YYDKDF (reference sequence). V was clipped by 5 bases and J by 0 bases; unmatched bases: 3. CDR3 loop: CATSPGTGSYNEQFF. The CDR3 DNA reads TGTGCCACCAGCCCCGGGACAGGCTCCTACAATGAGCAGTTCTTC. The variable domain in full, with the rest retrieved from reference TRBV15 and TRBJ2-1, is DAMVIQNPRYQVTQFGKPVTLSCSQTLNHNVMYWYQQKSSQAPKLLFHYYDKDFNNEADTPDNFQSRRPNTSFCFLDIRSPGLGDTAMYLCATSPGTGSYNEQFFGPGTRLTVL.

The chain links TRBV7-6 to TRBJ2-1; 10 bases are shared with TRBD2. Unmatched junction bases numbered 7, after V lost 4 bases and J lost 7 bases. The CDR3 is 15 residues long. Germline values: CDR1 SGHVS, CDR2 FNYEAQ. CDR3 loop: CASSSGGLARNEQFF. The CDR3 bases are TGTGCCAGCAGCTCAGGGGGACTAGCGAGGAATGAGCAGTTCTTC.

The gene calls are TRBV4-2 and TRBJ2-7, with D unresolved. V was shortened by 0 bases and J by 6 bases, with 15 bases between the two germline ends. This CDR3 is built from 15 residues. Looked up from germline, CDR1 is LGHNA and CDR2 is YNFKEQ. The chain's CDR3 is CASSQDLTRRGEQYF. For the CDR3, the DNA is TGTGCCAGCAGCCAAGATCTTACCAGGAGAGGCGAGCAGTACTTC.

The rearrangement joins TRBV4-1 to TRBJ2-7; D is perhaps TRBD1 or TRBD2 (5 bases each). V lost 5 bases to trimming and J lost 2 bases, with 19 bases between them. The CDR3 runs 16 residues. CDR1 and CDR2 (germline): MGHRA, YSYEKL. CDR3 nucleotide sequence: TGCGCCAGCAGCTGGGGTAAGGGACCCCGGACCTACGAGCAGTACTTC. Translation: CASSWGKGPRTYEQYF.

V is TRBV7-8 and J is TRBJ2-3, with TRBD2 matching over 11 bases. The germline gives CDR1 SGHVS, CDR2 FQNEAQ. The CDR3 runs 16 residues. The junction had 8 bases not matched to a gene; V was cut back by 5 bases and J by 4 bases. In DNA form, the CDR3 reads TGTGCCAGCAGCCCCTTTGTAGCGGGAGGGCCAGATACGCAGTATTTT. It encodes CASSPFVAGGPDTQYF.

The chain carries TRBV6-8 and TRBJ1-2; 8 positions agree with TRBD1. J gave up 0 bases and V 2 bases, and 11 bases lay outside the gene matches. CDR3 size: 18 residues. CDR1 and CDR2 from the germline V gene are MNHGY and SAAAGT. The CDR3 DNA is TGTGCCAGCAGTTACGGCCCGGGACAGGTACCTCCTAACTATGGCTACACCTTC. Protein: CASSYGPGQVPPNYGYTF.

This clone was seen just once. V is TRBV19 and J is TRBJ1-2; the D gene is possibly TRBD1 (5 bases). With 2 bases removed from V and 4 bases from J, the gap between germline ends came to 11 bases. The CDR3 spans 14 residues. Germline CDR1 and CDR2: LNHDA and SQIVND (reference sequence). The CDR3 DNA sequence: TGTGCCAGTAGTATAACCCAGGGAGTCTATGGCTACACCTTC. The encoded protein is CASSITQGVYGYTF.

V and J are TRBV30 and TRBJ2-5; D possibly corresponds to TRBD2 (6 bases). V lost 0 bases, J lost 4 bases, and 12 bases lay in between. Germline assignment: CDR1 GTSNPN and CDR2 SVGIG (reference sequence). The CDR3 runs to 14 residues. The CDR3 DNA is TGTGCCTGGAGTGTACTGGGAGCGGGAGAGACCCAGTACTTC. This sequence encodes CAWSVLGAGETQYF.

This clone was detected only a few times. An end of the junction differs from the germline gene, which may be a read error. The chain has TRBV6-5 and TRBJ1-5; 8 nucleotides agree with TRBD1. This CDR3 is 15 amino acids long. Germline V CDR1 and CDR2: MNHEY, SVGAGI. The CDR3: CASRVDRVGNEPQHF. The DNA for the CDR3 is TGTGCCAGCAGAGTGGACAGGGTGGGCAATGAGCCCCAGCATTTT.

This clone was seen a handful of times. The rearrangement uses TRBV11-2 and TRBJ2-1; TRBD2 agrees at 8 bases. The V gene's germline CDR1 is SGHAT and CDR2 FQNNGV. V lost 1 base, J lost 2 bases, and 4 bases stayed unmatched. The CDR3 runs 16 residues. The CDR3 DNA follows: TGTGCCAGCAGCTTAGTGGGACTAGAAGCCTACAATGAGCAGTTCTTC. Translation: CASSLVGLEAYNEQFF.

This chain links TRBV19 with TRBJ1-1; D not resolved. The CDR3 has 12 amino acids. V was shortened by 5 bases and J by 4 bases, with 8 bases between the two germline ends. The germline gives CDR1 LNHDA, CDR2 SQIVND (reference sequence). CDR3 DNA: TGTGCCAGTAGTCCGTACGGCACTGAAGCTTTCTTT. This codes for CASSPYGTEAFF.

The chain couples TRBV2 to TRBJ1-5; unclear D gene. The germline V and J ends were trimmed by 6 bases and 6 bases, with 15 bases remaining between them. The CDR3 extends over 14 amino acids. Germline CDR1 and CDR2: SNHLY and FYNNEI. CDR3: CASSADLEVQPQHF. Here the CDR3 DNA reads TGTGCCAGCAGCGCGGATCTTGAGGTTCAGCCCCAGCATTTT. Together with reference TRBV2 and TRBJ1-5, the CDR3 gives the full variable domain: EPEVTQTPSHQVTQMGQEVILRCVPISNHLYFYWYRQILGQKVEFLVSFYNNEISEKSEIFDDQFSVERPDGSNFTLKIRSTKLEDSAMYFCASSADLEVQPQHFGDGTRLSIL.

V usage is TRBV5-8 and J usage is TRBJ2-7; 10 bases align to TRBD1. V trimming: 3 bases; J trimming: 1 base; junction bases outside the gene matches: 7. Germline V CDR1 and CDR2: SGHTS, YDEGEE. There are 16 residues in the CDR3. CDR3 bases: TGTGCCAGCAGCTCGCTTGGGACAGGGGATTCCTACGAGCAGTACTTC. Amino acid sequence: CASSSLGTGDSYEQYF. Together with reference TRBV5-8 and TRBJ2-7, the CDR3 gives the full variable domain: EAGVTQSPTHLIKTRGQQATLRCSPISGHTSVYWYQQALGLGLQFLLWYDEGEERNRGNFPPRFSGRQFPNYSSELNVNALELEDSALYLCASSSLGTGDSYEQYFGPGTRLTVT.

This chain joins TRBV3-1 (or the pseudogene TRBV3-2) and TRBJ2-1; 8 positions agree with TRBD2. The germline V gene has CDR1 LGHDT and CDR2 YNNKEL (reference sequence). The CDR3 has 17 amino acids. V was pared by 4 bases and J by 0 bases, with 8 bases of the junction left unmatched. Here the CDR3 reads CASSLMLGTSSYNEQFF. Written as DNA, the CDR3 is TGTGCCAGCAGCCTCATGCTAGGGACTAGCTCCTACAATGAGCAGTTCTTC.

The J gene is TRBJ2-1, the V gene TRBV27; TRBD2 might be the D (6 bases). The CDR3 has 16 residues. Trimming took 7 bases from V and 0 from J, leaving 16 bases between them. CDR1 is MNHEY, CDR2 SMNVEV, per germline (reference sequence). The CDR3 spells CASNRGTPSSYNEQFF. The CDR3 DNA reads as TGTGCCAGCAACCGAGGGACTCCGAGCTCCTACAATGAGCAGTTCTTC.

This clone was seen a few times. The chain is built from TRBV7-9 and TRBJ2-2; D may be TRBD1 (5 bases). The CDR3 runs to 14 residues. The germline V gene encodes CDR1 SEHNR and CDR2 FQNEAQ (reference sequence). V shed 3 bases and J shed 2 bases, with 7 bases lying between them. The CDR3 is CASSFGQNTGELFF. The CDR3, as DNA: TGTGCCAGCAGCTTCGGACAAAACACCGGGGAGCTGTTTTTT.

The chain employs TRBV6-5 and TRBJ1-2; D possibly corresponds to TRBD1 (5 bases). The CDR3 contains 13 residues. Germline loops: CDR1 MNHEY, CDR2 SVGAGI. Trimming took 7 bases from V and 6 from J, leaving 15 bases between them. For the CDR3, the DNA is TGTGCCAGCAATCAACCCTGGGGGGATGGCTACACCTTC. Amino acids: CASNQPWGDGYTF.

The genes are TRBV7-3 and TRBJ1-6; TRBD1 is a possible D gene (6 bases). Germline CDR1 reads SGHTA; CDR2 reads FQGTGA. The CDR3 has 13 residues. The germline V and J ends were trimmed by 6 bases and 10 bases, with 13 bases remaining between them. Written as DNA, the CDR3 is TGTGCCAGCAGTAGGGAGGGACAATCACCCCTCCACTTT. Its protein is CASSREGQSPLHF.

The V gene is TRBV19, the J gene TRBJ2-1; a possible D gene is TRBD2 (6 bases). The CDR3 sequence is 15 residues long. V lost 3 bases to trimming and J lost 0 bases, with 9 bases between them. Germline CDR1 is LNHDA and CDR2 is SQIVND (reference sequence). The CDR3 DNA follows: TGTGCCAGTAGTATCTCCGGGAGCTCCTACAATGAGCAGTTCTTC. Its translation: CASSISGSSYNEQFF.

By sample fraction, this clone is medium-sized. The chain joins TRBV6-4 to TRBJ2-1, with D perhaps matching TRBD1 (7 bases). Germline V lookup: CDR1 MRHNA, CDR2 SNTAGT. The CDR3 spans 12 residues. V lost 8 bases to trimming and J lost 5 bases, with 10 bases between them. The CDR3 coding sequence is TGTGCCAGCCAGGGGGGAGACAATGAGCAGTTCTTC. Residues: CASQGGDNEQFF.